These T cell receptor beta chains were read from a single sample in a study of identical twins. TCRdb re-derived calls from the 5' RACE reads in MiXCR, one entry per CDR3 protein. The data show about 530,000 distinct CDR3 sequences, about 22% seen once. These data also featured in a second study, about yellow fever vaccine responses in identical twins.

Input material: CD4+ T cells sorted from blood. These TCRs come from a woman younger than 35 in good health. Each CDR3 is given with its conserved first and last residue. Each record gives: V gene, D gene, J gene, clone size, CDR3 DNA, CDR3 protein. The D gene is left open where the match is weak. A row's size may be missing; if present it is once, few, many or a size class.

TRBV12-3/TRBV12-4	TRBD2	TRBJ2-1	many	TGTGCCAGCAGCCCTAGCGGGAGTTACAATGAGCAGTTCTTC	CASSPSGSYNEQFF
TRBV28	.	TRBJ2-5	once	TGTGCCAGCAGTCCCCTAGGAGAAGAGACCCAGTACTTC	CASSPLGEETQYF
TRBV12-3/TRBV12-4	.	TRBJ1-4	few	TGTGCCAGCAGTTTAGATGGAGTCCGGGAAAAACTGTTTTTT	CASSLDGVREKLFF
TRBV19	.	TRBJ1-1	.	TGTGCCAGTAGTATACCGGGGGTTGGGACTGAAGCTTTCTTT	CASSIPGVGTEAFF
TRBV2	.	TRBJ2-3	.	TGTGCCAGCAGCGAACAGGGTTGGGACACAGATACGCAGTATTTT	CASSEQGWDTDTQYF
TRBV2	.	TRBJ2-5	.	TGTGCCAGCAGTCACACTAGTCTCCAAGAGACCCAGTACTTC	CASSHTSLQETQYF
TRBV5-1	.	TRBJ1-1	few	TGCGCCAGCAGCCGAGGGGGACAAGAATACACTGAAGCTTTCTTT	CASSRGGQEYTEAFF
TRBV20-1	.	TRBJ2-2	.	TGCAGTGCTAGAAGGCTGGCGGGGGCCTCGAACACCGGGGAGCTGTTTTTT	CSARRLAGASNTGELFF
TRBV3-1	.	TRBJ2-6	.	TGTGCCAGCAGCCAAGATCGACACTCTGGGGCCAACGTCCTGACTTTC	CASSQDRHSGANVLTF
TRBV11-2	TRBD2	TRBJ2-3	.	TGTGCCAGCAGCTTAGATCCCTGGGTAGCGGGAGACGGAGATACGCAGTATTTT	CASSLDPWVAGDGDTQYF
TRBV10-3	TRBD2	TRBJ2-3	.	TGTGCCAGCAATCCGGGACTAACAGATACGCAGTATTTT	CASNPGLTDTQYF
TRBV10-3	TRBD2	TRBJ2-3	few	TGTGCCATCAGTACTCCGGGAGGGGCAAGCACAGATACGCAGTATTTT	CAISTPGGASTDTQYF
TRBV5-1	.	TRBJ2-1	.	TGCGCCAGCAGCTTCTCGGGGGACCATGAGCAGTTCTTC	CASSFSGDHEQFF
TRBV7-8	TRBD2	TRBJ2-7	few	TGTGCCAGCAGCTTAGTTCCAGCGGGAGTGATGTACGAGCAGTACTTC	CASSLVPAGVMYEQYF
TRBV11-3	TRBD2	TRBJ2-1	few	TGTGCCAGCAGCTTAGGTTACGGGACTAGCGTACCTGAGCAGTTCTTC	CASSLGYGTSVPEQFF
TRBV7-9	TRBD1	TRBJ1-1	many	TGTGCCAGCAGAGATTACAGGGGACCGAACACTGAAGCTTTCTTT	CASRDYRGPNTEAFF
TRBV20-1	TRBD2	TRBJ2-1	many	TGCAGTGCCAGGGGGACTAGCGGGGGAAACTACAATGAGCAGTTCTTC	CSARGTSGGNYNEQFF
TRBV3-1	TRBD2	TRBJ2-5	.	TGTGCCAGCAGCCATGGGACTAGCGCCGAAGAGACCCAGTACTTC	CASSHGTSAEETQYF
TRBV6-1	TRBD2	TRBJ2-1	.	TGTGCCAGCACCCGAAGGACTAGCGGCAATGAGCAGTTCTTC	CASTRRTSGNEQFF
TRBV21-1	.	TRBJ2-7	.	TGTGCCAGCAGCAAAAAAAGGAGAAGGGACGGTGGGTCCTACGAGCAGTACTTC	CASSKKRRRDGGSYEQYF
TRBV15	TRBD2	TRBJ2-3	few	TGTGCCACCAGCAGAGATGGACTAGCGGGGGATACGCAGTATTTT	CATSRDGLAGDTQYF
TRBV12-3/TRBV12-4	TRBD1	TRBJ2-5	few	TGTGCCAGCAGTTCGAGAAACAGGGGGCTGCAGACCCAGTACTTC	CASSSRNRGLQTQYF
TRBV6-5	.	TRBJ2-5	few	TGTGCCAGCAGTTACAGCGGCCAAGAGACCCAGTACTTC	CASSYSGQETQYF
TRBV28	TRBD1	TRBJ1-1	few	TGTGCCAGCAGTTTAAACAGGGGTGACACTGAAGCTTTCTTT	CASSLNRGDTEAFF
TRBV29-1	.	TRBJ2-2	.	TGCAGCGTTGTTCAGAACACCGGGGAGCTGTTTTTT	CSVVQNTGELFF
TRBV6-2/TRBV6-3	.	TRBJ1-6	once	TGTGCCAGCAGTTCGAATAATTCACCCCTCCACTTT	CASSSNNSPLHF
TRBV12-3/TRBV12-4	.	TRBJ1-1	.	TGTGCCAGCGGGGGTGAAATGAACACTGAAGCTTTCTTT	CASGGEMNTEAFF
TRBV2	.	TRBJ2-5	few	TGTGCCAGCAGTGAACAGGGGGAGACCCAGTACTTC	CASSEQGETQYF
TRBV4-2	.	TRBJ1-2	few	TGTGCCAGCAGCCAAGATCCGGCGGGGGACTATGGCTACACCTTC	CASSQDPAGDYGYTF
TRBV20-1	TRBD2	TRBJ2-1	.	TGCAGTAGCAGGCCTAGCGGGAGTCGCAATGAGCAGTTCTTC	CSSRPSGSRNEQFF
TRBV20-1	TRBD2	TRBJ2-2	few	TGCAGTGCTAGGACTAGCGGGGGATCCGACGTGCTGTTTTTT	CSARTSGGSDVLFF
TRBV7-9	.	TRBJ2-5	.	TGTGCCAGCAGCCCCTGGACTAAACAAGAGACCCAGTACTTC	CASSPWTKQETQYF
TRBV12-3/TRBV12-4	TRBD2	TRBJ2-3	.	TGTGCCAGCACTCCACTCTTCGGACTAGCGGGAGGCCGAAGCACAGATACGCAGTATTTT	CASTPLFGLAGGRSTDTQYF
TRBV12-3/TRBV12-4	.	TRBJ1-5	.	TGTGCCAGCAGAAGACAGGAAGATCAGCCCCAGCATTTT	CASRRQEDQPQHF
TRBV20-1	.	TRBJ2-3	.	TGCAGTGCTAGAGATGGGGACAAACGCACAGATACGCAGTATTTT	CSARDGDKRTDTQYF
TRBV5-1	.	TRBJ2-2	.	TGCGCCAGCAGCTTCGCAGGACCCAACACCGGGGAGCTGTTTTTT	CASSFAGPNTGELFF